Shown below are 26 T cell receptor beta chains from a single sample sequenced in a study of identical twins. TCRdb itself ran the 5' RACE reads through MiXCR, one entry per CDR3 protein. The data hold 1.5 million or so distinct CDR3 sequences, with under 35% observed a single time. The sequencing sample was made of cord blood. All receptors come from a newborn girl in good health.

V and J are TRBV3-1 and TRBJ2-1; 11 bases line up with TRBD2. V trimming: 1 base; J trimming: 0 bases; junction bases outside the gene matches: 2. The germline V gene has CDR1 LGHDT and CDR2 YNNKEL (reference sequence). The CDR3 is made up of 17 amino acids. The CDR3 bases are TGTGCCAGCAGCCAAGGACTAGCGGGATTCTCCTACAATGAGCAGTTCTTC. As protein: CASSQGLAGFSYNEQFF.

The chain carries TRBV5-1 and TRBJ1-2, with D unclear. Germline V gene sequence: CDR1 SGHRS, CDR2 YFSETQ. The CDR3 runs 15 residues. V lost 0 bases to trimming and J lost 0 bases, with 9 bases between them. For the CDR3, the DNA is TGCGCCAGCAGCTTGGCCTGGGAAACTAACTATGGCTACACCTTC. Its translation: CASSLAWETNYGYTF.

This clonotype was seen a handful of times. The V gene is TRBV11-2, the J gene TRBJ2-1, with TRBD2 matching over 8 bases. Trimming took 1 base from V and 0 from J; bases not matched to a gene: 5. The CDR3 is made up of 17 amino acids. From germline, CDR1 is SGHAT and CDR2 FQNNGV. CDR3 in amino acids: CASSLGLSGSSYNEQFF. The CDR3 bases are TGTGCCAGCAGCTTAGGTCTAAGCGGGAGCTCCTACAATGAGCAGTTCTTC.

The chain recombines TRBV3-1 with TRBJ2-7; 10 positions agree with TRBD2. The junction had 5 bases not matched to a gene; V was cut back by 1 base and J by 5 bases. Germline V gene data show CDR1 as LGHDT and CDR2 as YNNKEL (reference sequence). This CDR3 spans 15 amino acids. This chain's CDR3 is CASSQGSSGRDEQYF. CDR3 nucleotides: TGTGCCAGCAGCCAAGGGTCTAGCGGGAGAGACGAGCAGTACTTC.

Concerning this clonotype: A junction end diverges from the germline sequence, so it may reflect a read error. The chain couples TRBV7-8 to TRBJ2-1, with 8 positions matching TRBD2. The germline gives CDR1 SGHVS, CDR2 FQNEAQ. This CDR3 is 18 amino acids long. This CDR3 reads CARSLAKMSGSSYNEQFF. The CDR3, as DNA: TGTGCCAGAAGCTTAGCCAAAATGAGCGGGAGCTCCTACAATGAGCAGTTCTTC.

This clonotype occurred a few times. The V and J genes are TRBV11-2 and TRBJ2-6, with 10 nucleotides matching TRBD1. The CDR3 covers 18 residues. The V and J ends lost 2 bases and 0 bases, in that order; junction bases with no gene match: 4. Germline V CDR1 and CDR2: SGHAT, FQNNGV. The CDR3, as DNA: TGTGCCAGCAGCTTAATTCGGACAGGGGGCTCTGGGGCCAACGTCCTGACTTTC. Translating gives CASSLIRTGGSGANVLTF.

This clonotype showed up many times. The rearrangement joins TRBV20-1 to TRBJ1-2, with D uncertain. Germline CDR1 DFQATT, CDR2 SNEGSKA (reference sequence). The germline V and J ends were trimmed by 3 bases and 2 bases, with 10 bases remaining between them. The CDR3 contains 13 residues. The CDR3 coding sequence is TGCAGTGCTAGTCCCAGTCCCAACTATGGCTACACCTTC. It encodes CSASPSPNYGYTF.

As to this clonotype: At one of its ends the junction is not consistent with the germline gene, which may arise from a read error. DNA for the CDR3: TGCGCCGGCAGCCAAGTTCCCCCTCCCTCAAATGAAAAACTGTTTTTT. Translated: CAGSQVPPPSNEKLFF. The V call is TRBV4-1, the J call TRBJ1-4; D is unclear. The CDR3 runs 16 residues. Germline CDR1 reads MGHRA; CDR2 reads YSYEKL.

The rearrangement joins TRBV20-1 to TRBJ1-6; a weak D match, TRBD1 (5 bases). Germline V gene lookup returns CDR1 DFQATT and CDR2 SNEGSKA (reference sequence). Trimming removed 0 bases from V and 9 bases from J, with 15 bases in between. This CDR3 spans 15 amino acids. CDR3 loop: CSARDLGTSGSPLHF. The CDR3 DNA is TGCAGTGCTAGAGATTTGGGGACCTCGGGTTCACCCCTCCACTTT.

The chain couples TRBV6-1 to TRBJ2-4; the D gene could be TRBD1 or TRBD2 (5 bases each). The CDR3 has 16 residues. CDR1 is MNHNS and CDR2 is SASEGT in the germline V gene. With 4 bases removed from V and 0 bases from J, the gap between germline ends came to 13 bases. CDR3 region: CASSGGPAIAKNIQYF. Written as DNA, the CDR3 is TGTGCCAGCAGTGGGGGACCTGCCATAGCCAAAAACATTCAGTACTTC.

The rearrangement joins TRBV18 to TRBJ1-1; D unresolved. CDR1 and CDR2 (germline): KGHSH, LQKENI. The CDR3 length is 13 residues. The germline V and J ends were trimmed by 0 bases and 4 bases, with 6 bases remaining between them. CDR3 region: CASSPPDGTEAFF. The CDR3 region has the DNA TGTGCCAGCTCACCACCGGACGGCACTGAAGCTTTCTTT.

This clonotype was detected ten times or more. The rearrangement joins TRBV20-1 to TRBJ2-3; D not certain. The CDR3 loop spans 13 amino acids. V was shortened by 0 bases and J by 4 bases, with 8 bases between the two germline ends. Per germline, CDR1 DFQATT and CDR2 SNEGSKA (reference sequence). DNA for the CDR3: TGCAGTGCTAGAGATAGAGGCCCAGATACGCAGTATTTT. Amino acid sequence: CSARDRGPDTQYF.

This clonotype was seen more than once but under ten times. The chain carries TRBV5-6 and TRBJ2-1; D is uncertain. CDR1 is SGHDT and CDR2 is YYEEEE in the germline V gene. Trimming took off 7 bases at V and 5 bases at J, with 7 bases between the two ends. This CDR3 comprises 11 residues. This CDR3 reads CASGVNNEQFF. CDR3 nucleotide sequence: TGTGCCAGCGGGGTAAACAATGAGCAGTTCTTC. Based on the CDR3 plus reference TRBV5-6 and TRBJ2-1, the full variable domain is DAGVTQSPTHLIKTRGQQVTLRCSPKSGHDTVSWYQQALGQGPQFIFQYYEEEERQRGNFPDRFSGHQFPNYSSELNVNALLLGDSALYLCASGVNNEQFFGPGTRLTVL.

This chain uses TRBV5-1 with TRBJ2-1; maybe TRBD2 (5 bases). V was pared by 0 bases and J by 3 bases, with 10 bases between. There are 15 residues in the CDR3. CDR1 is SGHRS, CDR2 YFSETQ, per germline. The CDR3 coding sequence is TGCGCCAGCAGCTTGGTGGGAGAGAACTACAATGAGCAGTTCTTC. Protein sequence: CASSLVGENYNEQFF. Supplemented by reference TRBV5-1 and TRBJ2-1, the full variable domain reads KAGVTQTPRYLIKTRGQQVTLSCSPISGHRSVSWYQQTPGQGLQFLFEYFSETQRNKGNFPGRFSGRQFSNSRSEMNVSTLELGDSALYLCASSLVGENYNEQFFGPGTRLTVL.

The chain carries TRBV6-5 and TRBJ1-1; no firm D call. Per germline, CDR1 MNHEY and CDR2 SVGAGI. V dropped 7 bases and J dropped 1 base, with 10 bases sitting between them. The CDR3 covers 13 residues. This CDR3 reads CASMGSGNTEAFF. The CDR3 coding sequence is TGTGCCAGCATGGGTTCCGGGAACACTGAAGCTTTCTTT.

This clonotype was counted only a few times. V is TRBV7-2 and J is TRBJ1-4, with D possibly matching TRBD1 (5 bases). Germline V CDR1 and CDR2: SGHTA, FQGNSA. The V end was cut by 1 base, the J end by 7 bases, with 13 bases between. The CDR3 is made up of 15 amino acids. The CDR3 spells CASSLVAGTGEKLFF. CDR3 sequence (DNA): TGTGCCAGCAGCTTAGTCGCGGGAACAGGTGAAAAACTGTTTTTT.

This clonotype was counted ten times or more. The chain employs TRBV5-1 and TRBJ2-3; no reliable D call. V lost 4 bases to trimming and J lost 4 bases, with 13 bases between them. This CDR3 is built from 14 residues. Germline V gene lookup returns CDR1 SGHRS and CDR2 YFSETQ. In nucleotides, the CDR3 is TGCGCCAGCAGCCCCCTCCGAGTCTCAGATACGCAGTATTTT. It yields the protein CASSPLRVSDTQYF.

The chain employs TRBV10-3 and TRBJ2-4; TRBD2 agrees at 12 bases. The CDR3 runs to 18 residues. Germline V gene data show CDR1 as ENHRY and CDR2 as SYGVKD. V shed 4 bases and J 0 bases; nucleotides not matched to a gene: 7. The DNA for the CDR3 is TGTGCCATCAGTGCCTCGGGACTAGCGGGTTTAGCCAAAAACATTCAGTACTTC. Translating gives CAISASGLAGLAKNIQYF.

V gene TRBV12-3 or TRBV12-4 combines with J gene TRBJ1-4; D is unclear. The CDR3 runs to 13 residues. The V end was cut by 8 bases, the J end by 1 base, with 8 bases between. For the CDR3, the DNA is TGTGCCAGCGGCAGCCTAACTAATGAAAAACTGTTTTTT. Translated, it gives CASGSLTNEKLFF.

This clonotype was counted between two and nine times. The gene calls are TRBV3-1 and TRBJ2-3, with 8 bases matching TRBD1. V gave up 4 bases and J gave up 2 bases; unmatched junction bases: 20. The CDR3 covers 20 residues. Germline CDR1 reads LGHDT; CDR2 reads YNNKEL (reference sequence). The CDR3 bases are TGTGCCAGCAGCCTCAAATCGACAGGGGACTGGGAGCGCCCCACAGATACGCAGTATTTT. Amino acids: CASSLKSTGDWERPTDTQYF.

This clonotype was detected only once. The chain recombines TRBV20-1 with TRBJ2-1; the D is unclear. The CDR3 has 13 residues. Germline CDR1 DFQATT, CDR2 SNEGSKA (reference sequence). The V and J ends lost 3 bases and 2 bases respectively, with 8 bases between them. CDR3 sequence: CSASKRTYNEQFF. The CDR3 nucleotides are TGCAGTGCTAGTAAACGGACCTACAATGAGCAGTTCTTC.

This clonotype has at least ten counts. The CDR3 spells CAIATDQETQYF. The CDR3 DNA follows: TGTGCCATCGCGACCGACCAAGAGACCCAGTACTTC. V is TRBV10-3 and J is TRBJ2-5; no reliable D call. V gave up 8 bases and J gave up 0 bases, with 7 bases separating them. The CDR3 length is 12 residues. CDR1 ENHRY and CDR2 SYGVKD come from the germline V gene.

The gene calls are TRBV5-1 and TRBJ2-2; D gene unclear. The CDR3 is 17 amino acids. CDR1 and CDR2 (germline): SGHRS, YFSETQ. V was cut by 6 bases and J by 0 bases, with 18 bases left in between. This chain's CDR3 is CASKEFSMRPNTGELFF. For the CDR3, the DNA is TGCGCCAGCAAAGAATTCTCAATGCGACCGAACACCGGGGAGCTGTTTTTT.

The V and J genes are TRBV12-3 or TRBV12-4 and TRBJ2-2, with a possible D match to TRBD2 (5 bases). CDR3 size: 18 residues. V lost 4 bases, J lost 6 bases, and 24 bases lay in between. CDR3 DNA: TGTGCCAGCAGTTCCATCTCCCGGCTAGGGAGTGTCGCCGGGGAGCTGTTTTTT. Translation gives CASSSISRLGSVAGELFF.

This sequence joins TRBV29-1 and TRBJ2-7; 11 bases align to TRBD2. The CDR3 covers 14 residues. The V gene end was trimmed by 3 bases and the J gene end by 4 bases; junction bases not matched to a gene: 5. Looked up from germline, CDR1 is SQVTM and CDR2 is ANQGSEA. For the CDR3, the DNA is TGCAGCGTTGAGCCACTAGCGGGAGTATACGAGCAGTACTTC. It specifies CSVEPLAGVYEQYF.

In its sample, this clonotype was seen a few times. This chain uses TRBV10-3 with TRBJ2-7; 14 positions agree with TRBD2. From germline, CDR1 is ENHRY and CDR2 SYGVKD. There are 16 residues in the CDR3. Trimming at V came to 0 bases and at J to 2 bases, leaving 0 bases not matched to a gene. The DNA of the CDR3 is TGTGCCATCAGTGAGTCGACTAGCGGGAGGGCCTACGAGCAGTACTTC. Protein sequence: CAISESTSGRAYEQYF.